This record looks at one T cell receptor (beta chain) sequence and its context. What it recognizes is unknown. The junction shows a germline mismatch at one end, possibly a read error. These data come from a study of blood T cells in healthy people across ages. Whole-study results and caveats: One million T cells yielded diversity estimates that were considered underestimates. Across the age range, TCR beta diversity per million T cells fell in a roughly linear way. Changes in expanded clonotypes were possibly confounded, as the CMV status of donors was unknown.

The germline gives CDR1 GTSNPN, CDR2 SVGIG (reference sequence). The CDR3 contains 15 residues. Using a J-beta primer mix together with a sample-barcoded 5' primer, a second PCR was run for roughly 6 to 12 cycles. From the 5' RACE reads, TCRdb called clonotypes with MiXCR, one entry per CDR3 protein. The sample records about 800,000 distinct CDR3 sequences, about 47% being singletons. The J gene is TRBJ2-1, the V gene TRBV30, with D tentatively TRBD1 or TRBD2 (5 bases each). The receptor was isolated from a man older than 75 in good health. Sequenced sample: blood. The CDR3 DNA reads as TGTGCCTGGAGGGCCGGGGACCCCACCTACAATGGGCAGTTCTTC. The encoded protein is CAWRAGDPTYNGQFF.